A single sample is the source of the 29 T cell receptor beta chains below, sequenced in a study of T-cell reconstitution after alpha-beta-depleted transplantation in children. The TCRbeta library was prepared with unique molecular identifiers. TCRdb re-derived calls from the PCR reads in MiXCR, one entry per CDR3 protein. This table has hundreds of thousands of distinct CDR3 sequences, around 13% appearing once. The material sequenced was PBMCs, mostly from graft donor cells, taken 360 days after TCRalphabeta/CD19-depleted stem cell transplant. The receptors shown here come from a male patient aged 10 to 17 who had a stem cell transplant for acute myeloid leukemia, so the T cells may come from the graft donor.

This clonotype was counted at least ten times. The chain uses TRBV24-1 and TRBJ2-3, with unresolved D. Per germline, CDR1 KGHDR and CDR2 SFDVKD. With 5 bases removed from V and 5 bases from J, the gap between germline ends came to 4 bases. The CDR3 runs to 11 residues. The CDR3 here is CATSGLDTQYF. The CDR3 nucleotides read TGTGCCACCAGTGGTCTAGATACGCAGTATTTT.

Concerning this clonotype: The CDR3 ends on some other residue instead of the conserved phenylalanine or tryptophan, so this is likely a read error. The chain has TRBV28 and TRBJ1-5; 7 nucleotides line up with TRBD1. The CDR3 covers 15 residues. Germline CDR1 is MDHEN and CDR2 is SYDVKM. J was trimmed by 1 base and V by 7 bases; bases with no gene match: 7. The CDR3 DNA is TGTGCCAGCACCGACAGGGCGGGAAGCAATCAGCCCCAGCATTCT. Translating gives CASTDRAGSNQPQHS.

This clonotype was counted at least ten times. The chain uses TRBV6-5 and TRBJ2-1, with 8 bases aligning to TRBD1. With V trimmed by 7 bases and J by 10 bases, 15 bases remained unmatched. The CDR3 is 15 residues long. Germline V gene sequence: CDR1 MNHEY, CDR2 SVGAGI. Here the CDR3 DNA reads TGTGCCAGCATCGGCGAAGGACAGGGCGAAGGCGAGCAGTTCTTC. Translating gives CASIGEGQGEGEQFF.

The chain recombines TRBV28 with TRBJ1-3, with D perhaps matching TRBD1 (5 bases). V shed 4 bases and J shed 0 bases, with 13 bases lying between them. The CDR3 extends over 16 amino acids. Germline V CDR1 and CDR2: MDHEN, SYDVKM. The CDR3 bases are TGTGCCAGCAGTTACAGGTTTATTAGCTCTGGAAACACCATATATTTT. This codes for CASSYRFISSGNTIYF.

This chain connects TRBV20-1 to TRBJ2-5; possible D gene TRBD2, 5 bases. The length of the CDR3 is 14 residues. In germline, CDR1 is DFQATT, CDR2 SNEGSKA (reference sequence). The V and J ends lost 5 bases and 3 bases respectively, with 16 bases between them. The CDR3 coding sequence is TGCAGTGCTGGGAGCCCGACAAATAAAGAGACCCAGTACTTC. It specifies CSAGSPTNKETQYF.

The V and J genes are TRBV12-3 or TRBV12-4 and TRBJ2-5; D ambiguous. V was cut by 5 bases and J by 6 bases, with 16 bases left in between. The CDR3 sequence is 14 residues long. DNA for the CDR3: TGTGCCAGCAGTGGCCGCATTGGGGTAAAGACCCAGTACTTC. Translating it yields CASSGRIGVKTQYF.

This clonotype was found a few times. The V call is TRBV19, the J call TRBJ2-1, with TRBD2 matching 14 bases. The CDR3 contains 18 residues. V was clipped by 0 bases and J by 2 bases; unmatched bases: 3. Germline V gene data show CDR1 as LNHDA and CDR2 as SQIVND (reference sequence). The CDR3 DNA follows: TGTGCCAGTAGTATAGAGGGACTAGCGGGAGTCGCCTACAATGAGCAGTTCTTC. Residues: CASSIEGLAGVAYNEQFF.

The genes are TRBV7-6 and TRBJ2-7; TRBD2 agrees at 11 bases. Per germline, CDR1 SGHVS and CDR2 FNYEAQ. The CDR3 runs to 16 residues. V dropped 1 base and J dropped 4; count of bases not matched to a gene: 6. Here the CDR3 reads CASSLETSGIPYEQYF. Written as DNA, the CDR3 is TGTGCCAGCAGCTTAGAGACTAGCGGGATACCATACGAGCAGTACTTC.

The chain couples TRBV4-3 to TRBJ2-1; 9 bases are a match to TRBD2. Trimming removed 6 bases from V and 4 bases from J; junction bases left unmatched: 10. Germline V gene data show CDR1 as LGHNA and CDR2 as YSLEER. This CDR3 comprises 16 residues. The CDR3 region has the DNA TGCGCCAGCAGAAAGCGGGAAGCGGGGGGATACAATGAGCAGTTCTTC. Its translation is CASRKREAGGYNEQFF.

This clonotype was recorded only once. CDR3 protein: CASSFYIRDYQETQYF. Written as DNA, the CDR3 is TGTGCCAGCAGTTTCTATATTCGAGACTACCAAGAGACCCAGTACTTC. The rearrangement uses TRBV28 and TRBJ2-5, with no clear D. This CDR3 has 16 residues. V was pared by 3 bases and J by 0 bases, with 14 bases between. The germline V gene has CDR1 MDHEN and CDR2 SYDVKM.

The gene calls are TRBV15 and TRBJ1-5, with D tentatively TRBD1 (6 bases). V was trimmed by 3 bases and J by 4 bases, leaving 10 bases between them. CDR3 size: 14 residues. Germline-derived CDR1 and CDR2 are LNHNV and YYDKDF (reference sequence). The chain's CDR3 is CATSRTGGNQPQHF. The CDR3, as DNA: TGTGCCACCAGCAGGACAGGCGGAAATCAGCCCCAGCATTTT.

This chain links TRBV24-1 with TRBJ2-3; 10 nucleotides agree with TRBD2. V lost 3 bases, J lost 3 bases, and 5 bases stayed unmatched. CDR1 and CDR2 (germline): KGHDR, SFDVKD. The length of the CDR3 is 16 residues. CDR3 sequence reads: CATSDPTSGWTDTQYF. CDR3 sequence (DNA): TGTGCCACCAGTGATCCGACTAGCGGGTGGACAGATACGCAGTATTTT.

The chain is built from TRBV24-1 and TRBJ1-1; no reliable D call. CDR3 size: 11 residues. CDR1 and CDR2 (germline): KGHDR, SFDVKD. V lost 3 bases and J 9 bases, leaving 7 bases between the germline ends. The DNA for the CDR3 is TGTGCCACCAGTGATACGGCACAAGCTTTCTTT. The encoded protein is CATSDTAQAFF.

This clonotype has only a few counts. The rearrangement uses TRBV14 and TRBJ2-7, with a tentative D call TRBD2 (5 bases). Per germline, CDR1 SGHDN and CDR2 FVKESK. This CDR3 has 15 residues. V lost 4 bases to trimming and J lost 0 bases, with 13 bases between them. Here the CDR3 reads CASSPLRASSYEQYF. CDR3 nucleotides: TGTGCCAGCAGCCCTCTGAGGGCTTCCTCCTACGAGCAGTACTTC.

This clonotype was detected many times. This chain links TRBV6-5 with TRBJ2-1, with TRBD2 identical over 11 bases. The germline V gene has CDR1 MNHEY and CDR2 SVGAGI. V gave up 2 bases and J gave up 6 bases; unmatched junction bases: 6. The CDR3 loop spans 16 amino acids. The CDR3 DNA is TGTGCCAGCAGTTACCATCTAGCGGGGGGAGGCAATGAGCAGTTCTTC. Its translation is CASSYHLAGGGNEQFF.

This clonotype has ten or more counts. The chain is built from TRBV11-2 and TRBJ2-7; D is tentatively TRBD1 or TRBD2 (5 bases each). V was shortened by 3 bases and J by 2 bases, with 11 bases between the two germline ends. Germline V gene data show CDR1 as SGHAT and CDR2 as FQNNGV. The CDR3 is made up of 14 amino acids. CDR3 loop: CASSLWDAAYEQYF. The CDR3 DNA reads as TGTGCCAGCAGCTTGTGGGACGCCGCCTACGAGCAGTACTTC.

This clonotype was found a few times. The rearrangement uses TRBV28 and TRBJ2-7, with D unclear. The length of the CDR3 is 15 residues. Trimming removed 7 bases from V and 7 bases from J, with 23 bases in between. Germline loops: CDR1 MDHEN, CDR2 SYDVKM. The CDR3: CASNRPLDQSREQYF. The CDR3 nucleotides are TGTGCCAGCAATCGGCCCCTAGACCAATCTCGGGAGCAGTACTTC.

The chain employs TRBV7-2 and TRBJ2-7; 8 nucleotides match TRBD1. J lost 2 bases, V lost 1 base, and 4 bases had no gene match. This CDR3 region has 15 residues. CDR1 is SGHTA, CDR2 FQGNSA, per germline. The DNA of the CDR3 is TGTGCCAGCAGCTTAGAGCAGGGGGCCACCTACGAGCAGTACTTC. It yields the protein CASSLEQGATYEQYF.

The J gene is TRBJ2-2, the V gene TRBV2; D is uncertain. V shed 8 bases and J shed 3 bases, with 13 bases lying between them. The CDR3 contains 14 residues. Germline CDR1 is SNHLY and CDR2 is FYNNEI. CDR3 sequence (DNA): TGTGCCAGCGGTCTCAGATGGGACACCGGGGAGCTGTTTTTT. Translated, it gives CASGLRWDTGELFF.

This clonotype was recorded at least ten times. The rearrangement joins TRBV3-1 to TRBJ2-7; D not resolved. With 1 base removed from V and 0 bases from J, the gap between germline ends came to 4 bases. The germline gives CDR1 LGHDT, CDR2 YNNKEL (reference sequence). The CDR3 contains 13 residues. CDR3 nucleotide sequence: TGTGCCAGCAGCCAAGTCCCCTCCTACGAGCAGTACTTC. Its translation is CASSQVPSYEQYF.

This chain links TRBV7-2 with TRBJ2-1, with 8 bases that match TRBD2. The germline V gene has CDR1 SGHTA and CDR2 FQGNSA. Trimming cost V 1 base and J 6 bases; bases outside gene matches: 5. The CDR3 covers 15 residues. The CDR3, as DNA: TGTGCCAGCAGCTTAGGGGGACTAGGGAGCAATGAGCAGTTCTTC. It specifies CASSLGGLGSNEQFF. Supplemented by reference TRBV7-2 and TRBJ2-1, the full variable domain reads GAGVSQSPSNKVTEKGKDVELRCDPISGHTALYWYRQSLGQGLEFLIYFQGNSAPDKSGLPSDRFSAERTGGSVSTLTIQRTQQEDSAVYLCASSLGGLGSNEQFFGPGTRLTVL.

The table lists this clonotype with a few counts. The V gene is TRBV5-1, the J gene TRBJ2-1; D is uncertain. The CDR3 is 14 residues long. Germline assignment: CDR1 SGHRS and CDR2 YFSETQ. V was pared by 0 bases and J by 5 bases, with 9 bases between. The CDR3 DNA sequence: TGCGCCAGCAGCTTGGAGATAGGGCACAATGAGCAGTTCTTC. This encodes CASSLEIGHNEQFF.

This clonotype was counted a few times. V usage is TRBV27 and J usage is TRBJ1-5; TRBD1 matches at 10 bases. The trim removed 2 bases at V and 0 bases at J, leaving 4 bases unmatched. The CDR3 has 17 amino acids. Per the germline V gene, CDR1 is MNHEY and CDR2 is SMNVEV (reference sequence). The CDR3 loop reads CASSLIGTGDSNQPQHF. For the CDR3, the DNA is TGTGCCAGCAGTTTAATCGGGACAGGGGATAGCAATCAGCCCCAGCATTTT.

The chain recombines TRBV12-3 or TRBV12-4 with TRBJ2-5; 9 bases are a match to TRBD2. This CDR3 comprises 16 residues. Trimming removed 0 bases from V and 5 bases from J; junction bases left unmatched: 7. The CDR3 loop is CASSLAWTSVLETQYF. The CDR3 DNA follows: TGTGCCAGCAGTTTAGCCTGGACTAGCGTTTTGGAGACCCAGTACTTC.

At least ten counts were recorded for this clonotype. The chain joins TRBV7-9 to TRBJ2-5; D unclear. CDR1 SEHNR and CDR2 FQNEAQ come from the germline V gene (reference sequence). Trimming shortened V by 2 bases and J by 2 bases, and 15 bases separated the two germline ends. The CDR3 has 16 residues. The CDR3 here is CASSLHMIRIQETQYF. For the CDR3, the DNA is TGTGCCAGCAGCTTACATATGATCAGAATACAAGAGACCCAGTACTTC.

This clonotype was observed a few times. For the CDR3, the DNA is TGTGCCAGCAGCCCAGGAGGAGGTACTTACAGAAGCTCCTACAATGAGCAGTTCTTC. Its protein product is CASSPGGGTYRSSYNEQFF. The rearrangement joins TRBV5-6 to TRBJ2-1, with D perhaps TRBD2 (5 bases). V dropped 4 bases and J dropped 0 bases, with 23 bases sitting between them. Germline CDR1 and CDR2: SGHDT and YYEEEE. CDR3 length: 19 amino acids.

Ten or more counts support this clonotype. The gene calls are TRBV28 and TRBJ2-7; no definite D call. The germline V gene encodes CDR1 MDHEN and CDR2 SYDVKM. Trimming stripped 3 bases from V and 0 bases from J, with 9 bases between. The CDR3 spans 14 residues. CDR3 residues: CASSFRQNSYEQYF. Here the CDR3 DNA reads TGTGCCAGCAGTTTTCGCCAGAACTCCTACGAGCAGTACTTC. Looking up the rest from reference TRBV28 and TRBJ2-7 gives the full variable domain: DVKVTQSSRYLVKRTGEKVFLECVQDMDHENMFWYRQDPGLGLRLIYFSYDVKMKEKGDIPEGYSVSREKKERFSLILESASTNQTSMYLCASSFRQNSYEQYFGPGTRLTVT.

The chain employs TRBV4-3 and TRBJ2-7; perhaps TRBD1 as D (6 bases). This CDR3 is 14 amino acids long. Germline V gives CDR1 LGHNA, CDR2 YSLEER. V lost 4 bases and J 1 base, leaving 11 bases between the germline ends. The CDR3 region has the DNA TGCGCCAGCAGCCCCAGGGGAAGGTCCTACGAGCAGTACTTC. Translation gives CASSPRGRSYEQYF.

This clonotype was seen a few times. J is TRBJ1-1 and V is TRBV29-1; the D is unclear. V was shortened by 4 bases and J by 4 bases, with 19 bases between the two germline ends. Per germline, CDR1 SQVTM and CDR2 ANQGSEA. The CDR3 loop spans 15 amino acids. CDR3 amino acids: CSVGAGQTPSTEAFF. The CDR3 DNA sequence: TGCAGCGTTGGGGCAGGTCAGACCCCGAGCACTGAAGCTTTCTTT.